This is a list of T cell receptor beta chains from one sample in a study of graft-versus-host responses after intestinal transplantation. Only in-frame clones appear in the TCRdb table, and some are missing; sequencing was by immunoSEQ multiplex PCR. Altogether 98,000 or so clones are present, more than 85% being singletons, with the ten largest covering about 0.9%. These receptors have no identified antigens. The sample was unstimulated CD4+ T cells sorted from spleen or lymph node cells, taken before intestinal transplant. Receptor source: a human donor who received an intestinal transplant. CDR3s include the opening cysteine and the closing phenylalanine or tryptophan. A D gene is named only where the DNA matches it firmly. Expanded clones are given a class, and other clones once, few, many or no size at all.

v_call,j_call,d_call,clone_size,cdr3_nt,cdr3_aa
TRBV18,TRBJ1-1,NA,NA,TGTGCCAGCTCACCACAGGGGAACACTGAAGCTTTCTTT,CASSPQGNTEAFF
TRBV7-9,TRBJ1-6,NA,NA,TGTGCCAGCAGCTTAGTGTCAAATTCACCCCTCCACTTT,CASSLVSNSPLHF
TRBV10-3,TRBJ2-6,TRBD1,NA,TGTGCCATCAGTGAGGGGACAGGGGAGGCTGGGGCCAACGTCCTGACTTTC,CAISEGTGEAGANVLTF
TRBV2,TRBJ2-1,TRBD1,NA,TGTGCCAGCAGTGAAGAGAACTGGACAGGGGGCAAGAATGAGCAGTTCTTC,CASSEENWTGGKNEQFF
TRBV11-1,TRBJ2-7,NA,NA,TGTGCCAGCAGCTTAAGCAGCCACTACGAGCAGTACTTC,CASSLSSHYEQYF
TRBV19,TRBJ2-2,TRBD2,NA,TGTGCCAGTACGGTAGCGGGAGGGAGTAGAACCGGGGAGCTGTTTTTT,CASTVAGGSRTGELFF
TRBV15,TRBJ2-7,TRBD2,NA,TGTGCCACCAGCACCTCTATAGCGGGAGGGCCCTCCTACGAGCAGTACTTC,CATSTSIAGGPSYEQYF
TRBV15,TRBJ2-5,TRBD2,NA,TGTGCCACCAGCATCAAACTAGCGGGAGAAGGAGAGACCCAGTACTTC,CATSIKLAGEGETQYF
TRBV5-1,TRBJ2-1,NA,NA,TGCGCCAGCAGCTTGTCCGTGGGCTCCTACAATGAGCAGTTCTTC,CASSLSVGSYNEQFF
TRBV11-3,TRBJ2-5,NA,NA,TGTGCCAGCAGCCCAGGTTATCAGAATCAAGAGACCCAGTACTTC,CASSPGYQNQETQYF
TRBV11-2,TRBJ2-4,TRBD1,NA,TGTGCCAGCAGCGGGCACAGGGGAGCCAAAAACATTCAGTACTTC,CASSGHRGAKNIQYF
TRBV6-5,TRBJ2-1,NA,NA,TGTGCCAGCAGTTACTCGGGGCTAGCCTCGTACAATGAGCAGTTCTTC,CASSYSGLASYNEQFF
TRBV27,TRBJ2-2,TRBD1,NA,TGTGCCAGCAGCCGCCAGCCAGCGGGACAGGGCCACACCGGGGAGCTGTTTTTT,CASSRQPAGQGHTGELFF
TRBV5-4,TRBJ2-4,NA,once,TGTGCCAGCAGCTTGGCAGGGTCGAACGGAAACATTCAGTACTTC,CASSLAGSNGNIQYF
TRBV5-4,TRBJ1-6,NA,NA,TGTGCCAGCAGCTTGGGGGGGGCCAGGGTGTATTCACCCCTCCACTTT,CASSLGGARVYSPLHF
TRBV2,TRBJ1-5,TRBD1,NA,TGTGCCAGCAGTGGGAAGACAGGGGCTAATCAGCCCCAGCATTTT,CASSGKTGANQPQHF
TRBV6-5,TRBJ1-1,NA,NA,TGTGCCAGCAGGGTAGGGAGGCTCACTGAAGCTTTCTTT,CASRVGRLTEAFF
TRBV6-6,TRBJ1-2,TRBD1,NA,TGTGCCAGCAGATATGGACAGGGGAACTATGGCTACACCTTC,CASRYGQGNYGYTF
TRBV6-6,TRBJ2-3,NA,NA,TGTGCCAGTCGGAGAATTACAGGGACCAACACAGATACGCAGTATTTT,CASRRITGTNTDTQYF
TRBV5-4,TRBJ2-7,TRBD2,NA,TGTGCCAGCAGCTTACGCGGGGAGGGCTACGAGCAGTACTTC,CASSLRGEGYEQYF
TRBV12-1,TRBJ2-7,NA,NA,TGTGCCAGCAGCTTTCCCGGGACAGACACCTACGAGCAGTACTTC,CASSFPGTDTYEQYF
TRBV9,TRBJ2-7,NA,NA,TGTGCCAGCAGCACCCGGACAGTATTCGAGCAGTACTTC,CASSTRTVFEQYF
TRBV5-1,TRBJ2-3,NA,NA,TGCGCCAGCAGCTTGGGAGGGCGGGGAAACACAGATACGCAGTATTTT,CASSLGGRGNTDTQYF
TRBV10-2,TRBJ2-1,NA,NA,TGCGCCAGCACCGAGGGGGGAGTGTCCAATGAGCAGTTCTTC,CASTEGGVSNEQFF
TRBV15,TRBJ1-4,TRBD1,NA,TGTGCCACCAACAGGGACAGGGTGTCTGAAAAACTGTTTTTT,CATNRDRVSEKLFF
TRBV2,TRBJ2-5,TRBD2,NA,TGTGCCAGCAGTGAATTTCTAGCGGGAGAAAACTGGGAGACCCAGTACTTC,CASSEFLAGENWETQYF
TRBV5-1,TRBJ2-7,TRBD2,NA,TGCGCCAGCAGCTTGGTCGGCGGGAGCCTCTCCTACGAGCAGTACTTC,CASSLVGGSLSYEQYF
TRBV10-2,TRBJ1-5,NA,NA,TGCGCCAGCAACCGAGACAGGTATAGCAATCAGCCCCAGCATTTT,CASNRDRYSNQPQHF
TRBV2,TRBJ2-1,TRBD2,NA,TGTGCCAGCAGCCCATCTAGCGGGGCCTACAATGAGCAGTTCTTC,CASSPSSGAYNEQFF
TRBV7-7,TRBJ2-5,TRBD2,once,TGTGCCAGCAGCGCGACTAGCGGGTGGCAAGAGACCCAGTACTTC,CASSATSGWQETQYF
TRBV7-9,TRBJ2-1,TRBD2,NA,TGTGCCAGCAGCTTAGCGGGAGGGCCCTATGAGCAGTTCTTC,CASSLAGGPYEQFF
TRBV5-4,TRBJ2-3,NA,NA,TGTGCCAGCAGCCAGGGGACTACCCACCAAGATACGCAGTATTTT,CASSQGTTHQDTQYF
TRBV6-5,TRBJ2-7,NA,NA,TGTGCCAGCAGTTATTTCGAAGCAGGGGCCTACGAGCAGTACTTC,CASSYFEAGAYEQYF
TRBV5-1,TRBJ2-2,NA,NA,TGCGCCAGCAGCTCCCGGGGCACCGGGGAGCTGTTTTTT,CASSSRGTGELFF
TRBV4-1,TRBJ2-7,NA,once,TGCGCCAGCAGCCAAACAGGGGGGACTAGCTCCTACGAGCAGTACTTC,CASSQTGGTSSYEQYF
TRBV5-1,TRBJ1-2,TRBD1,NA,TGCGCCAGCAGCAGCACGACAGGGGGCTATGGCTACACCTTC,CASSSTTGGYGYTF
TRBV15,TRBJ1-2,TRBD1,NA,TGTGCCACCAGCAGAGCTCGGACAGGCGGATTTTATGGCTACACCTTC,CATSRARTGGFYGYTF
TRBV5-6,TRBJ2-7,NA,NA,TGTGCCAGCAGCCGACAGGTTACCTACGAGCAGTACTTC,CASSRQVTYEQYF
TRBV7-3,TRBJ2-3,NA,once,TGTGCCAGCAGCTTTATCGCAGATACGCAGTATTTT,CASSFIADTQYF
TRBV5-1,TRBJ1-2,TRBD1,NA,TGCGCCAGCAGCAAGGACAGGGTGGAATATGGCTACACCTTC,CASSKDRVEYGYTF
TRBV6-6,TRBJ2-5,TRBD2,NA,TGTGCCAGCAGTCAGGGACTAGCGGGGGGAAAAGAGACCCAGTACTTC,CASSQGLAGGKETQYF
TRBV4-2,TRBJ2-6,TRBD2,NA,TGTGCCAGCAGCCCTAGCGGGTCTGGGGCCAACGTCCTGACTTTC,CASSPSGSGANVLTF
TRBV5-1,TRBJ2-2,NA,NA,TGCGCCAGCAGCTTGGTGGGGGCGAACACCGGGGAGCTGTTTTTT,CASSLVGANTGELFF
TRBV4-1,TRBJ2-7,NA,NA,TGCGCCAGCAGCCAAGTTAGGCGGGGAGACTACGAGCAGTACTTC,CASSQVRRGDYEQYF
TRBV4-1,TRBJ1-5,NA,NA,TGCGCCAGCAGCCAGACGGGGTGGCGCAATCAGCCCCAGCATTTT,CASSQTGWRNQPQHF
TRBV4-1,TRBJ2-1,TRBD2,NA,TGCGCCAGCAGCCAAGTCCCTAGCGGGAGTCTCCATGAGCAGTTCTTC,CASSQVPSGSLHEQFF
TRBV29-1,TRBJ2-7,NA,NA,TGCAGCGTTCGGGAATGGGGCTACGAGCAGTACTTC,CSVREWGYEQYF
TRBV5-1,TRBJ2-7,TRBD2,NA,TGCGCCAGCAGCTTGGTGACTAGCGGGGATAGCTACGAGCAGTACTTC,CASSLVTSGDSYEQYF